The entry below describes one T cell receptor (beta chain). Its antigen remains unidentified. Repeated repertoire sampling spanned the course of chemoradiotherapy. Sequenced by immunoSEQ multiplex PCR; TCRdb stores in-frame clones only, minus some. The sample lists fewer than 15,000 clones; around 88% were seen once. The data derive from a study of chemoradiotherapy in HPV16-positive cancers. With V trimmed by 2 bases and J by 5 bases, 5 bases remained unmatched. The germline CDR1 and CDR2 sequences are MDHEN and SYDVKM. CDR3 length equals 15 residues. The study's findings and limits: The functional HPV-specific definition rests on just two HPV16-positive patients. In HPV16-positive patients, HPV-responsive T-cell expansion tracked better recurrence-free survival. Candidate HPV-specific clones and E7-related TCR motifs grew in tumor during treatment.

The TCR was taken from a human donor with HPV-associated anogenital cancer. This specimen consisted of blood, obtained from a patient who underwent chemoradiotherapy. The genes are TRBV28 and TRBJ1-5; 8 bases match TRBD1. CDR3 residues: CASSLADRADQPQHF. DNA for the CDR3: TGTGCCAGCAGTTTAGCGGACAGGGCAGATCAGCCCCAGCATTTT.